This T cell receptor (beta chain) was observed in a study of shared clonotypes between healthy human individuals. Findings and caveats of the study: Relative to their counterparts shared across all four donors, non-shared clonotypes exhibited diminished generation probabilities.

It was CD45RO-negative cells, positively selected for CCR7, that made up naive CD8 cells, with terminally differentiated effector memory CD45RA+ cells excluded. Trimming removed 1 base from V and 3 bases from J, with 4 bases in between. This CDR3 is built from 12 residues. Germline V gene lookup returns CDR1 SEHNR and CDR2 FQNEAQ (reference sequence). Some clones are missing from TCRdb's copy, which holds only in-frame ones; the method was immunoSEQ multiplex PCR. The table lists about 2.1 million clones, just under 95% of them singletons. About this clone itself: Its antigen is still unknown. Other DNA sequences within the sample encode an identical CDR3.

The chain is built from TRBV7-9 and TRBJ2-7; D is undetermined. The sequence derives from a man aged 18-30 years in good health. Some clones in this sample may be carry-over from other donors' samples. The sample was naive CD8+ T cells from PBMCs. CDR3 sequence reads: CASSLVVYEQYF. CDR3 in DNA: TGTGCCAGCAGCTTAGTTGTCTACGAGCAGTACTTC.